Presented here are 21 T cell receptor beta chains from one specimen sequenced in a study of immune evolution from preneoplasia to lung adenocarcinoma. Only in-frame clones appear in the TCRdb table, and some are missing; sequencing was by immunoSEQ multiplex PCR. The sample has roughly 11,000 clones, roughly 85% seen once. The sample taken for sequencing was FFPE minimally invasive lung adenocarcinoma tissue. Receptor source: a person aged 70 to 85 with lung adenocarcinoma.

Here the CDR3 DNA reads TGTGCCAGCAGCAGAGGGGGGTATAATCAGCCCCAGCATTTT. It encodes CASSRGGYNQPQHF. V usage is TRBV28 and J usage is TRBJ1-5; perhaps TRBD1 as D (6 bases). The CDR3 consists of 14 residues. From germline, CDR1 is MDHEN and CDR2 SYDVKM. Trimming stripped 6 bases from V and 4 bases from J, with 13 bases between.

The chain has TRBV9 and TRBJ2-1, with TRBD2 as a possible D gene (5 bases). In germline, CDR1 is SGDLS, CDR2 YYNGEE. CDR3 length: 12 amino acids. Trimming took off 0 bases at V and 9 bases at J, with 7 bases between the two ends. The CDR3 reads CASSVDEGEQFF. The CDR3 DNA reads TGTGCCAGCAGCGTAGATGAGGGTGAGCAGTTCTTC.

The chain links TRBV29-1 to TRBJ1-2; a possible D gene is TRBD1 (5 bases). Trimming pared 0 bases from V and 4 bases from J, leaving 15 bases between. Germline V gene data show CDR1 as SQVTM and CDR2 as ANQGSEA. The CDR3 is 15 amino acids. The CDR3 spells CSVEENGRGGYGYTF. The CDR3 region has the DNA TGCAGCGTTGAAGAAAATGGCCGGGGGGGCTATGGCTACACCTTC.

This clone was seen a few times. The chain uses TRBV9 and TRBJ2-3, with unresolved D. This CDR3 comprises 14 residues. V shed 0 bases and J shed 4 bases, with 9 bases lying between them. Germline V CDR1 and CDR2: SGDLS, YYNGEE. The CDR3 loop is CASSVDNVADTQYF. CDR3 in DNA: TGTGCCAGCAGCGTAGATAATGTAGCAGATACGCAGTATTTT.

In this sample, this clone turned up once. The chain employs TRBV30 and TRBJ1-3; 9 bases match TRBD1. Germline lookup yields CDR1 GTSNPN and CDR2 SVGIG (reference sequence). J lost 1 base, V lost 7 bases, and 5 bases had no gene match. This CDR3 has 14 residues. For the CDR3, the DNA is TGTGCCTCGGGACAGGGACCATCTGGAAACACCATATATTTT. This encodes CASGQGPSGNTIYF.

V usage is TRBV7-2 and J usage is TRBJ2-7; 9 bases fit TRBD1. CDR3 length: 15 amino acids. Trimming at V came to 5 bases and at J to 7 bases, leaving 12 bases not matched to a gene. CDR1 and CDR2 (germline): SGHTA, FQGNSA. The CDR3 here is CASSRMDRGLREQYF. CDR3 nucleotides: TGTGCCAGCAGCCGGATGGACAGGGGTTTACGGGAGCAGTACTTC.

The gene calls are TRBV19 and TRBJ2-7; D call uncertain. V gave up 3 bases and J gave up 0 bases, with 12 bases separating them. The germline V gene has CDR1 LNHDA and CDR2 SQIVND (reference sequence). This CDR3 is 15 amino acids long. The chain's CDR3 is CASSISRTISYEQYF. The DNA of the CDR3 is TGTGCCAGTAGTATTTCCAGGACGATCTCCTACGAGCAGTACTTC.

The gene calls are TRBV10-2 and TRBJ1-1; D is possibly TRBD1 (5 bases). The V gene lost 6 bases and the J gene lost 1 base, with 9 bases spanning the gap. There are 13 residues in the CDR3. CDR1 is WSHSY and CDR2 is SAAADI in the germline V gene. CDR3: CASSATGNTEAFF. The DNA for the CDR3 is TGCGCCAGCAGCGCTACAGGGAACACTGAAGCTTTCTTT.

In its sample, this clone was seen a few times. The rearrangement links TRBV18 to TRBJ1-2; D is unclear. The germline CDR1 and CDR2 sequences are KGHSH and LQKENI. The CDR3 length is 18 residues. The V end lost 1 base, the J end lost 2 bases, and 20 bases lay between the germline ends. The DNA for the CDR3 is TGTGCCAGCTCACCACAATTTAGTGGCCCGAAAGTCAACTATGGCTACACCTTC. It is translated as CASSPQFSGPKVNYGYTF.

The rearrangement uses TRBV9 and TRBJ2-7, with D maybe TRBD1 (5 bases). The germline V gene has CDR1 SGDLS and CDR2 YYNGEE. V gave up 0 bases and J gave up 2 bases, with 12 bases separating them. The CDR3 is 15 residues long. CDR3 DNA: TGTGCCAGCAGCGTAGATCCCACAGGCACCTACGAGCAGTACTTC. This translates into CASSVDPTGTYEQYF.

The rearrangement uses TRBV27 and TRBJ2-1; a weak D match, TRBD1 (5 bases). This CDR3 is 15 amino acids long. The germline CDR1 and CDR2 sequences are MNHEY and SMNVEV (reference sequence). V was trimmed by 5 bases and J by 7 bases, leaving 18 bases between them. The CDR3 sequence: CASSPRAQAPNEQFF. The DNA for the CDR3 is TGTGCCAGCAGTCCACGGGCACAGGCACCTAATGAGCAGTTCTTC.

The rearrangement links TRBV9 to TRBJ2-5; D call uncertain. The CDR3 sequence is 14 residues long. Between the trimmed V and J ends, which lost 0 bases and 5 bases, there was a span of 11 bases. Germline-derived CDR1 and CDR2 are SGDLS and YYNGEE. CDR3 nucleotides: TGTGCCAGCAGCGTAGGGGTTAGTGGGGAGACCCAGTACTTC. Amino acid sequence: CASSVGVSGETQYF.

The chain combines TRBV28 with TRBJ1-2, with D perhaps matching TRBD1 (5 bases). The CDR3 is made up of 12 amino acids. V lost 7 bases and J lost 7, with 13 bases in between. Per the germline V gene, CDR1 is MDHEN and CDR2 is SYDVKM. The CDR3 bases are TGTGCCAGCACGGGGGTAACGGCTGGCTACACCTTC. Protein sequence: CASTGVTAGYTF.

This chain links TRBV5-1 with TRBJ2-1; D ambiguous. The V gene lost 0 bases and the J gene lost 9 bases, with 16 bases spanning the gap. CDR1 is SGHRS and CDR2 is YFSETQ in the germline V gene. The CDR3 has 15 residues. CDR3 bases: TGCGCCAGCAGCTTGGCGGGCGGAGCCCCCGGTGAGCAGTTCTTC. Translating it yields CASSLAGGAPGEQFF.

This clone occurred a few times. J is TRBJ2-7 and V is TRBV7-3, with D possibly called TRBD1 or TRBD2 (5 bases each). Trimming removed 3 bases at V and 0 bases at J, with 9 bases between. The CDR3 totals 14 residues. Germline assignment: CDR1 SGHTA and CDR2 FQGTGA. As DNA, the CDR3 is TGTGCCAGCAGCTTGGGACCGACCTCCTACGAGCAGTACTTC. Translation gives CASSLGPTSYEQYF.

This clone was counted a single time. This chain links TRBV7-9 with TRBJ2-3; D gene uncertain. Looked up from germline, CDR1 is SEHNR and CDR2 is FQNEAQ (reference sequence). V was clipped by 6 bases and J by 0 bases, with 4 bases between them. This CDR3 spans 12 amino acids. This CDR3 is CASSFSTDTQYF. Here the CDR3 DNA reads TGTGCCAGCAGTTTCAGCACAGATACGCAGTATTTT.

As DNA, the CDR3 is TGTGCCAGCAGCGTAGGCAAGAACTCTGGAAACACCATATATTTT. It encodes CASSVGKNSGNTIYF. The chain uses TRBV9 and TRBJ1-3, with no clear D. Trimming stripped 0 bases from V and 0 bases from J, with 7 bases between. Per the germline V gene, CDR1 is SGDLS and CDR2 is YYNGEE. The CDR3 runs to 15 residues.

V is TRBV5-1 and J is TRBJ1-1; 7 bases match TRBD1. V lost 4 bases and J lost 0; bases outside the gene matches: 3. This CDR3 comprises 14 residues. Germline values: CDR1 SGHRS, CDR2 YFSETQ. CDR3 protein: CASSTGQLNTEAFF. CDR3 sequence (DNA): TGCGCCAGCAGCACGGGACAGCTGAACACTGAAGCTTTCTTT.

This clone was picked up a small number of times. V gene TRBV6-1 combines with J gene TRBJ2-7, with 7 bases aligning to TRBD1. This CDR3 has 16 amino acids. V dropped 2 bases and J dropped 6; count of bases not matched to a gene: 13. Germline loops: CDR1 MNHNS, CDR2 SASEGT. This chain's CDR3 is CASSENGRGSLPEQYF. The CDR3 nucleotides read TGTGCCAGCAGTGAAAATGGCAGGGGGTCGTTACCCGAGCAGTACTTC.

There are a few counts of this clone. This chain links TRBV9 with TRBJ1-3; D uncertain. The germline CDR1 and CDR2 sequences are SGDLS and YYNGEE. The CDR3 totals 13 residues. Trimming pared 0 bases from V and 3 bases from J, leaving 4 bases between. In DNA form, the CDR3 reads TGTGCCAGCAGCGTAGGGGTTGGAAACACCATATATTTT. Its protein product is CASSVGVGNTIYF.

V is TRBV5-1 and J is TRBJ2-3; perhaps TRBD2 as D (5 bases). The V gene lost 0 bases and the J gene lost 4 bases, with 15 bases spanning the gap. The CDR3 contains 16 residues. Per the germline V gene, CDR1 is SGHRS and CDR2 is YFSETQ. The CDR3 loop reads CASSLDSALKADTQYF. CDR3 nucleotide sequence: TGCGCCAGCAGCTTGGATAGCGCTCTTAAGGCAGATACGCAGTATTTT. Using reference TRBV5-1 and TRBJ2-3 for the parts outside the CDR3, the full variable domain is KAGVTQTPRYLIKTRGQQVTLSCSPISGHRSVSWYQQTPGQGLQFLFEYFSETQRNKGNFPGRFSGRQFSNSRSEMNVSTLELGDSALYLCASSLDSALKADTQYFGPGTRLTVL.